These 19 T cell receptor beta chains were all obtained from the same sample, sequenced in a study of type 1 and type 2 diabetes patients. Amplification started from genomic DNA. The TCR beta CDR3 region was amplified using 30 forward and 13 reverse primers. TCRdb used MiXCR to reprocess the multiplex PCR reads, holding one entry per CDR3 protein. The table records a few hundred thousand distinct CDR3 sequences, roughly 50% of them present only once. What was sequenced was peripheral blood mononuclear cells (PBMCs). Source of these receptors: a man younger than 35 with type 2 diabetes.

The CDR3 nucleotides read TGTGCCAGCAGCTTAGCAACATCCCGGCTGGGGGAGCAGTACTTC. This gives the protein CASSLATSRLGEQYF. The rearrangement joins TRBV7-8 to TRBJ2-7; no definite D call. The CDR3 is made up of 15 amino acids. The germline V and J ends were trimmed by 0 bases and 7 bases, with 16 bases remaining between them. The germline CDR1 and CDR2 sequences are SGHVS and FQNEAQ.

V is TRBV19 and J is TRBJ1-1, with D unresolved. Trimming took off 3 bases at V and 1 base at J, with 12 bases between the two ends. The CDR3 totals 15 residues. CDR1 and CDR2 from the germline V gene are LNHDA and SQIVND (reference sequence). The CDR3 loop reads CASSMSGSWNTEAFF. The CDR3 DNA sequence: TGTGCCAGTAGTATGTCCGGCAGCTGGAACACTGAAGCTTTCTTT.

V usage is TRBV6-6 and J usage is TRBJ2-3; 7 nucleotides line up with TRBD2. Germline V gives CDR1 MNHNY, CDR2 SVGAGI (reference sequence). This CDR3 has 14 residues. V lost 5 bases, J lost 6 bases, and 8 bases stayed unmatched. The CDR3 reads CASSGRDYKDTQYF. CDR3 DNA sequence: TGTGCCAGCAGTGGGCGGGACTATAAGGATACGCAGTATTTT.

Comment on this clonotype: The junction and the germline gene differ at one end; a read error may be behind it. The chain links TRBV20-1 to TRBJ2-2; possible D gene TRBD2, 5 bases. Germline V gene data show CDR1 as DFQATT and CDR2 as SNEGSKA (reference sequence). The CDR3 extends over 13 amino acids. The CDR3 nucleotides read TGCAGTGCTAGACGGCAGACCACCGGGGAGCTGTCTTTT. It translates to CSARRQTTGELSF.

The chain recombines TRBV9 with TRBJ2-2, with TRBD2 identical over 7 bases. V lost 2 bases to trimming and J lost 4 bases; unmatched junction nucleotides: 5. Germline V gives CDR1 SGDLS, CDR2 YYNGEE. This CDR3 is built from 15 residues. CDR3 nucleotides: TGTGCCAGCAGCGTGTGGGAGCGGGGCACCGGGGAGCTGTTTTTT. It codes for CASSVWERGTGELFF.

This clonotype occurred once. The CDR3 region is CASSETWDPIYEQYF. Here the CDR3 DNA reads TGTGCCAGCAGTGAAACTTGGGACCCCATCTACGAGCAGTACTTC. The chain employs TRBV6-1 and TRBJ2-7; either TRBD1 or TRBD2 may supply D (5 bases each). The CDR3 length is 15 residues. The germline V gene encodes CDR1 MNHNS and CDR2 SASEGT. V lost 2 bases and J 3 bases, leaving 14 bases between the germline ends.

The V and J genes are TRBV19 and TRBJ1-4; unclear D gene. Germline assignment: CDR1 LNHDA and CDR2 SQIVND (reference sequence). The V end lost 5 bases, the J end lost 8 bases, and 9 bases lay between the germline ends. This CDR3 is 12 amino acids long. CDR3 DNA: TGTGCCAGTAGTTACCCTACAGAAAAACTGTTTTTT. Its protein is CASSYPTEKLFF.

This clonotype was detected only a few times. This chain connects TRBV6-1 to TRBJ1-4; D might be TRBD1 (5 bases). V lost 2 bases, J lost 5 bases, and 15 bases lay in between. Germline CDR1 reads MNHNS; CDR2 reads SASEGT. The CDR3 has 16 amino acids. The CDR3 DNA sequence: TGTGCCAGCAGTGAATACGGAACAGGTGGAAATGAAAAACTGTTTTTT. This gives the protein CASSEYGTGGNEKLFF.

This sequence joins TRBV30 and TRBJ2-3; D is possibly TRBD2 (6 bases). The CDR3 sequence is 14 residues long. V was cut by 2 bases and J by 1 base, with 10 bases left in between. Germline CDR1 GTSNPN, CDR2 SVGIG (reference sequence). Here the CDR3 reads CAWSRRGGTDTQYF. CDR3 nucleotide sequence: TGTGCCTGGAGTCGGCGGGGAGGCACAGATACGCAGTATTTT.

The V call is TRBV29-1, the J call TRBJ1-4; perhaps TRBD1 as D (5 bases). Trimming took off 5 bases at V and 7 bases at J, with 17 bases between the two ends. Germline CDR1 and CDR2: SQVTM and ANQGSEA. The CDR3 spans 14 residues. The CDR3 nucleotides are TGCAGCGTTAAAGGGGTTCGCAGCCTTGAAAAACTGTTTTTT. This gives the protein CSVKGVRSLEKLFF.

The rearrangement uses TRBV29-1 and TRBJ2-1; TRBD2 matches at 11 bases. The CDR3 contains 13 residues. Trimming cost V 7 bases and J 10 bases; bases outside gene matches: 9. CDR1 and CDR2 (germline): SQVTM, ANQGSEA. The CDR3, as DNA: TGCAGCGCCCGGGGACTAGCGGTAGGGGAGCAGTTCTTC. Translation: CSARGLAVGEQFF.

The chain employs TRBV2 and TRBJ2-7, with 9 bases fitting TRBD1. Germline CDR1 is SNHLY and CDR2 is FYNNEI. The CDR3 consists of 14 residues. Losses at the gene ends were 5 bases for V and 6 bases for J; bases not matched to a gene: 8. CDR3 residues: CASSNRQGEGEQYF. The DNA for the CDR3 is TGTGCCAGCAGTAACCGACAGGGGGAAGGCGAGCAGTACTTC. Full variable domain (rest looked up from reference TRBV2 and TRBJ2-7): EPEVTQTPSHQVTQMGQEVILRCVPISNHLYFYWYRQILGQKVEFLVSFYNNEISEKSEIFDDQFSVERPDGSNFTLKIRSTKLEDSAMYFCASSNRQGEGEQYFGPGTRLTVT.

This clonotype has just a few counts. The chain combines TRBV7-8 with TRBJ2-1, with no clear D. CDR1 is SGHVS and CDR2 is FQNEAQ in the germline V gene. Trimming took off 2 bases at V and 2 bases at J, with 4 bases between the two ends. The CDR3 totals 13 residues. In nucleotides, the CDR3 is TGTGCCAGCAGCTTATGGACCTACAATGAGCAGTTCTTC. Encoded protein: CASSLWTYNEQFF.

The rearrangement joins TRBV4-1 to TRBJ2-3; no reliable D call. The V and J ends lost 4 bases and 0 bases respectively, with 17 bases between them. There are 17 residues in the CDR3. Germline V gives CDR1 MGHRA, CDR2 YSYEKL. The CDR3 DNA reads TGCGCCAGCAGCCCACTGGGTTGGCGCCAGAGCACAGATACGCAGTATTTT. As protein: CASSPLGWRQSTDTQYF.

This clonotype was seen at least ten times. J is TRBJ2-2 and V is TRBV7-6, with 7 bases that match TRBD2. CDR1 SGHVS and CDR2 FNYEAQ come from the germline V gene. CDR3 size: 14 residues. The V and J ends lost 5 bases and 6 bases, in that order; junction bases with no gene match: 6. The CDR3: CASSPGLVSGELFF. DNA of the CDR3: TGTGCCAGCAGCCCCGGACTAGTTTCCGGGGAGCTGTTTTTT.

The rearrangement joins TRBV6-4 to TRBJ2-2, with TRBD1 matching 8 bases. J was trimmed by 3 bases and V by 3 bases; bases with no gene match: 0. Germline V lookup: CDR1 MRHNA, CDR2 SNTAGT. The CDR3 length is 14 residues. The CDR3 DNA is TGTGCCAGCAGTGAGGACAGGGACACCGGGGAGCTGTTTTTT. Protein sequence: CASSEDRDTGELFF.

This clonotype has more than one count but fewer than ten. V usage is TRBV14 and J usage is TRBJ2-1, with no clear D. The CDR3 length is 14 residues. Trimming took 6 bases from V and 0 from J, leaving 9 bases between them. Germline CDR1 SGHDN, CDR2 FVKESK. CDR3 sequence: CASSEKSSYNEQFF. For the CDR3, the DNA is TGTGCCAGCAGTGAGAAGAGCTCCTACAATGAGCAGTTCTTC.

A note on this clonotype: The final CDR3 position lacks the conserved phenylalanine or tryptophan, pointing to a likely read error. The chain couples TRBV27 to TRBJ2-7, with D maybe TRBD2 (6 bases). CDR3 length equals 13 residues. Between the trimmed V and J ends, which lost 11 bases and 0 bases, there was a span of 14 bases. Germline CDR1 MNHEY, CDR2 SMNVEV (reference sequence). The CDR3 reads CAARDSNSYEQYI. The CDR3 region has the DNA TGTGCCGCCCGGGACTCGAACTCCTACGAGCAGTACATC.

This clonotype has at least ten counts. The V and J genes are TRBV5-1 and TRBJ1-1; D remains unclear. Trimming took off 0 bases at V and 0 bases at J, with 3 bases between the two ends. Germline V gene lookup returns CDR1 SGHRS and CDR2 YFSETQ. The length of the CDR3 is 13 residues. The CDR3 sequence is CASSLVVNTEAFF. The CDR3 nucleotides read TGCGCCAGCAGCTTGGTCGTGAACACTGAAGCTTTCTTT.